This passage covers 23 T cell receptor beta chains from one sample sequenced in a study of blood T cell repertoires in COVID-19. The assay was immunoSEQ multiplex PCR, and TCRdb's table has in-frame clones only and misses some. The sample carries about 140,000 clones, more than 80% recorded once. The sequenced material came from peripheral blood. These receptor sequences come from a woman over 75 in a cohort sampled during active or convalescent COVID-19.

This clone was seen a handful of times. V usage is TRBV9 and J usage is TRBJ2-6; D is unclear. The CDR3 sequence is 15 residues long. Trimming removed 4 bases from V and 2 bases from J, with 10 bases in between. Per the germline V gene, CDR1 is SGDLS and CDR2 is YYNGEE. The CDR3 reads CASSHTPTGANVLTF. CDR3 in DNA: TGTGCCAGCAGCCACACCCCCACTGGGGCCAACGTCCTGACTTTC.

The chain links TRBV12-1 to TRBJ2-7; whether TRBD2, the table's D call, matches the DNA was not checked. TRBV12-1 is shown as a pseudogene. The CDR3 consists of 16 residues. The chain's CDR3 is CAIGSGYNQPGHEQYV. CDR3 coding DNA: TGTGCCATCGGGAGTGGGTATAACCAACCCGGACACGAGCAGTACGTC.

DNA of the CDR3: TGCAGCGGCGGAAGACAGGGGAGTACGCAGTATTTT. It is translated as CSGGRQGSTQYF. This chain links TRBV29-1 with TRBJ2-3; 8 bases map to TRBD1. Germline CDR1 reads SQVTM; CDR2 reads ANQGSEA. Germline trimming cut 7 bases from V and 8 bases from J; bases unmatched to any gene: 8. The CDR3 is 12 residues long.

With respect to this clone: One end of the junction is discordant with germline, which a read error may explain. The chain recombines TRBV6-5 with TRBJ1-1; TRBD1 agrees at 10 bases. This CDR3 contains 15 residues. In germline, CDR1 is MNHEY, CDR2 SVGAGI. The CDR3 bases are TGTGCCAGCAGAGACAGGGGGCGCGGGAACCCTGAAGCTTTCTTT. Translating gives CASRDRGRGNPEAFF.

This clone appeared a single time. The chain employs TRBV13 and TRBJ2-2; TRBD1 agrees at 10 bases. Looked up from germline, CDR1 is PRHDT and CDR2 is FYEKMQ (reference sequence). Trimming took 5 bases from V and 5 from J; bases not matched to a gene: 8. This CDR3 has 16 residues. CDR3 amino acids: CASSIRTGGGTGELFF. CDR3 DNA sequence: TGTGCCAGCAGCATACGGACAGGGGGTGGGACCGGGGAGCTGTTTTTT.

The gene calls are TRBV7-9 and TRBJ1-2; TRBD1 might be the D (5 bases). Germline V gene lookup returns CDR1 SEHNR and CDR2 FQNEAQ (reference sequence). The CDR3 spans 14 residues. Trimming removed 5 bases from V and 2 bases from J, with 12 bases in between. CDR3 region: CASSRGTENYGYTF. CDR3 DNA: TGTGCCAGCAGCCGGGGGACCGAGAACTATGGCTACACCTTC.

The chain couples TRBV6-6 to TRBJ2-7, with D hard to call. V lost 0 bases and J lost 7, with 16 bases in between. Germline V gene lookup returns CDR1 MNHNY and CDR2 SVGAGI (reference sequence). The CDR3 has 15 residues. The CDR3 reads CASSYSSQARSEQYF. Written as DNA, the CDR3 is TGTGCCAGCAGTTACTCGTCCCAGGCCCGCTCGGAGCAGTACTTC.

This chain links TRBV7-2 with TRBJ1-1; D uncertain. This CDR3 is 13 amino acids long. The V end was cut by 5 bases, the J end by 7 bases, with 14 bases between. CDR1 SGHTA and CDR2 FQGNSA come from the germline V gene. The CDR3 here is CASSTRGFSEAFF. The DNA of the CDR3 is TGTGCCAGCAGCACACGAGGGTTCAGTGAAGCTTTCTTT.

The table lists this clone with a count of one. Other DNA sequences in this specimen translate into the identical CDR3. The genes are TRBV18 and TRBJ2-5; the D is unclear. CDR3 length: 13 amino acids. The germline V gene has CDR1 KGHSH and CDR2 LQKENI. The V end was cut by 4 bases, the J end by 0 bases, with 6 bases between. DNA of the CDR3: TGTGCCAGCTCACGCACGGACCAAGAGACCCAGTACTTC. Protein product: CASSRTDQETQYF.

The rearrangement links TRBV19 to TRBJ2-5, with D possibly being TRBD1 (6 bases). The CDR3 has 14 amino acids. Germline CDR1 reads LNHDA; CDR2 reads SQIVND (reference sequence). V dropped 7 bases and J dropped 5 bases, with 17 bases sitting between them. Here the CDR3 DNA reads TGTGCCAGTAAATCAGGGGCGATTGGGGAGACCCAGTACTTC. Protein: CASKSGAIGETQYF.

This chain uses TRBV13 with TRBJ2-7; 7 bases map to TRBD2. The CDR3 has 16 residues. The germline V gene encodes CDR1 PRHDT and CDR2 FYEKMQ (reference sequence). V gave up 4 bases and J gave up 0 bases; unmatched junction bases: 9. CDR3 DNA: TGTGCCAGCAGCTGGGAAGCGGGGCCTTACTCCTACGAGCAGTACTTC. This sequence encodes CASSWEAGPYSYEQYF.

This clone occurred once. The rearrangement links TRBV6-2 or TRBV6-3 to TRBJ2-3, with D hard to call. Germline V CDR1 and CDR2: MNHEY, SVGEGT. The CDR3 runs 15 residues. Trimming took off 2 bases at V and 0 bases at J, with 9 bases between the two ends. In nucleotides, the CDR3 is TGTGCCAGCAGTTACCACCGCCAGAGCACAGATACGCAGTATTTT. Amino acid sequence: CASSYHRQSTDTQYF.

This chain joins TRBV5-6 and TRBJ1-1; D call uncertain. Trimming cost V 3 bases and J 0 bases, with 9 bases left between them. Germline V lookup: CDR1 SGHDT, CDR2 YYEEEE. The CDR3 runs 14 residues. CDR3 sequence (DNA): TGTGCCAGCAGCTCGAACATGCTGAACACTGAAGCTTTCTTT. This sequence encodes CASSSNMLNTEAFF.

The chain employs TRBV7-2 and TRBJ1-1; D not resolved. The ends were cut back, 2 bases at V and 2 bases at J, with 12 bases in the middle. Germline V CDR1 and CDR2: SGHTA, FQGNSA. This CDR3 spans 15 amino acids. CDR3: CASSLSFGVNTEAFF. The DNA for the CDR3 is TGTGCCAGCAGCTTAAGCTTCGGGGTCAACACTGAAGCTTTCTTT.

CDR3 nucleotide sequence: TGTGCCAGCTCACGCGGACAGATAGAGACCCAGTACTTC. Its translation is CASSRGQIETQYF. V gene TRBV18 combines with J gene TRBJ2-5, with D possibly matching TRBD1 (6 bases). V lost 4 bases, J lost 4 bases, and 10 bases lay in between. The CDR3 loop spans 13 amino acids. Looked up from germline, CDR1 is KGHSH and CDR2 is LQKENI.

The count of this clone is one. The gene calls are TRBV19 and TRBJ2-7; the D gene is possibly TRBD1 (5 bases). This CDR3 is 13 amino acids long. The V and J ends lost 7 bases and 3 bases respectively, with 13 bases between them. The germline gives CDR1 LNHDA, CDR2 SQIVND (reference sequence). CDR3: CASNFRENYEQYF. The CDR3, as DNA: TGTGCCAGTAATTTCAGGGAAAACTACGAGCAGTACTTC.

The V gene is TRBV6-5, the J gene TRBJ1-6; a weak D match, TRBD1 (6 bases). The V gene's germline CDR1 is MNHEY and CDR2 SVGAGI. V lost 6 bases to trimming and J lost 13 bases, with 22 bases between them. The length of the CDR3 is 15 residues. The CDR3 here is CASRRGGTKGSPLHF. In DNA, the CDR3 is TGTGCCAGCAGACGAGGGGGAACCAAGGGTTCTCCCCTCCACTTT.

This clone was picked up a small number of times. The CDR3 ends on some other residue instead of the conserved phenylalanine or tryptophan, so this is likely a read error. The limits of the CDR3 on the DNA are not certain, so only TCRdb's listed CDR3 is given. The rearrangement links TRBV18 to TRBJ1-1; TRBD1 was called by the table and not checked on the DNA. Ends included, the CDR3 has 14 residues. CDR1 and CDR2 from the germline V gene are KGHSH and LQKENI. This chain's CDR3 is CASSPPLRDRGLLT.

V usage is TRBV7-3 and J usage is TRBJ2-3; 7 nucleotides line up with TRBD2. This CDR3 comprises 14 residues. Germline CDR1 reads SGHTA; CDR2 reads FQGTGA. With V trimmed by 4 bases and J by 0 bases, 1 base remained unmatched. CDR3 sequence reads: CASSSTSSTDTQYF. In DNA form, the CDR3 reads TGTGCCAGCAGCTCGACTAGCAGCACAGATACGCAGTATTTT. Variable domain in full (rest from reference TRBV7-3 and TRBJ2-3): GAGVSQTPSNKVTEKGKYVELRCDPISGHTALYWYRQSLGQGPEFLIYFQGTGAADDSGLPNDRFFAVRPEGSVSTLKIQRTERGDSAVYLCASSSTSSTDTQYFGPGTRLTVL.

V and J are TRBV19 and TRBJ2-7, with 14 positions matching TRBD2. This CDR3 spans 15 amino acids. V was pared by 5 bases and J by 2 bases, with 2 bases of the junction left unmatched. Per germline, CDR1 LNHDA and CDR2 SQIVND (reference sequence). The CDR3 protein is CASSGLAGGPYEQYF. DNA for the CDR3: TGTGCCAGTAGTGGACTAGCGGGGGGTCCCTACGAGCAGTACTTC.

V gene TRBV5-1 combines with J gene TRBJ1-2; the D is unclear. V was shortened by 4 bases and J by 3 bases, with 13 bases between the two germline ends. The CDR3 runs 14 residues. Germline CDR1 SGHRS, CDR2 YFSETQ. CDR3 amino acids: CASSLSPTDYGYTF. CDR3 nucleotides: TGCGCCAGCAGCCTTTCCCCAACGGACTATGGCTACACCTTC.

The CDR3 sequence: CASSQVSQGAGELFF. The CDR3 nucleotides are TGCGCCAGCAGCCAAGTTTCGCAGGGGGCCGGGGAGCTGTTTTTT. V is TRBV4-1 and J is TRBJ2-2; 7 bases fit TRBD1. This CDR3 spans 15 amino acids. Germline CDR1 and CDR2: MGHRA and YSYEKL. V gave up 1 base and J gave up 6 bases; unmatched junction bases: 5.

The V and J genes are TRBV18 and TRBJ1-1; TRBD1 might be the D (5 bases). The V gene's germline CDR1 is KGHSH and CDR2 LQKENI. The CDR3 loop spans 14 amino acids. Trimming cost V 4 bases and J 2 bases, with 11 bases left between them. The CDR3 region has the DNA TGTGCCAGCTCACGGATCGACAGTAACACTGAAGCTTTCTTT. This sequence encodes CASSRIDSNTEAFF.